Listed below are T cell receptor beta chains from one sample, sequenced in a study of T cell responses to AZD1222 COVID-19 vaccine. Method: immunoSEQ multiplex PCR; TCRdb's copy keeps in-frame clones and lacks some. The table lists over 110,000 clones, 85% to 95% of them singletons. The starting material was peripheral blood, obtained 28 days after the second AZD1222 dose. The source of these receptors is an adult who received the AZD1222 COVID-19 vaccine. The CDR3 runs from the conserved cysteine through the conserved F or W. Fields, in order: J gene, clone size, D gene, V gene, CDR3 DNA, CDR3 protein. The D gene is left open where the match is weak. Size is omitted from some rows. Given values are once, few, many or a class for expanded clones.

TRBJ1-1 | - | - | TRBV23-1 | TGCGCCAGCAGTCAAGAGGAGAGGGGCCCTGGGGTCACTGAAGCTTTCTTT | CASSQEERGPGVTEAFF
TRBJ2-5 | - | - | TRBV7-9 | TGTGCCAGCAGCCAGGGTAAACCGGCAGGGGAGACCCAGTACTTC | CASSQGKPAGETQYF
TRBJ2-7 | - | TRBD2 | TRBV3-1/TRBV3-2 | TGTGCCAGCAGCCCCCGGGGGGACGGCCTCGGCGAGCAGTACTTC | CASSPRGDGLGEQYF
TRBJ1-2 | once | - | TRBV19 | TGTGCCAGTACTAAGGTTTTAGGGTATGGCTACACCTTC | CASTKVLGYGYTF
TRBJ1-3 | - | - | TRBV2 | TGTGCCAGCAGTGACAGTGCTGGAAACACCATATATTTT | CASSDSAGNTIYF
TRBJ1-2 | - | TRBD1 | TRBV6-1 | TGTGCCAGCAGTGACCCCGTGACAGGGATTAACTATGGCTACACCTTC | CASSDPVTGINYGYTF
TRBJ2-3 | few | TRBD2 | TRBV10-1 | TGCGCCAGCAGTGGGGGGGCTAGCGGGAGCACAGATACGCAGTATTTT | CASSGGASGSTDTQYF
TRBJ2-2 | once | TRBD1 | TRBV5-4 | TGTGCCAGCACCAAACCGGGACAGGGGTTCACCGGGGAGCTGTTTTTT | CASTKPGQGFTGELFF
TRBJ2-3 | few | TRBD2 | TRBV10-3 | TGTGCCATCAGTGGCGCATTGGGTAGCGGGGGGCCAACAGATACGCAGTATTTT | CAISGALGSGGPTDTQYF
TRBJ2-5 | - | TRBD1 | TRBV5-1 | TGCGCCAGCAGCTTGGGAGACAGGGCGGAGGAGACCCAGTACTTC | CASSLGDRAEETQYF
TRBJ2-1 | - | TRBD1 | TRBV5-1 | TGCGCCAGCAATCCTGACAGGGTGCTGAATGAGCAGTTCTTC | CASNPDRVLNEQFF
TRBJ1-1 | - | TRBD1 | TRBV19 | TGTGCCAGTATACAGGGGTACGAAGCTTTCTTT | CASIQGYEAFF
TRBJ1-3 | - | - | TRBV28 | TGTGCCAGCAGATCCTTAGGCGGGGTACTCTCTGGAAACACCATATATTTT | CASRSLGGVLSGNTIYF
TRBJ1-2 | - | - | TRBV19 | TGTGCCAGTAGTATAGGGCCACTGGGCTACACCTTC | CASSIGPLGYTF
TRBJ1-3 | - | - | TRBV10-3 | TGTGCCATCAGTGAGTCCGGACGGCTCGGAGGAAACACCATATATTTT | CAISESGRLGGNTIYF
TRBJ1-2 | - | - | TRBV5-5 | TGTGCCAGCAGCACCGAACTTGGAGGCTACACCTTC | CASSTELGGYTF
TRBJ2-6 | few | - | TRBV28 | TGTGCCAGCAGCGGCTTCTCTGGGGCCAACGTCCTGACTTTC | CASSGFSGANVLTF
TRBJ1-2 | - | - | TRBV10-3 | TGTGCCATCAGTGAAACAGCGTGGGCCGGTAGTCACACCTTC | CAISETAWAGSHTF
TRBJ2-7 | - | - | TRBV7-9 | TGTGCCAGCAGCTTAGTGGACAGATATACACGATCCTACGAGCAGTACTTC | CASSLVDRYTRSYEQYF
TRBJ1-3 | - | - | TRBV7-2 | TGTGCCAGCAGCTCCCCCGGTTGGGGGCCTGGAAACACCATATATTTT | CASSSPGWGPGNTIYF
TRBJ1-1 | - | - | TRBV2 | TGTGCCAGCAGGGGGTCCGGGACGACTGAAGCTTTCTTT | CASRGSGTTEAFF
TRBJ1-2 | - | - | TRBV3-1/TRBV3-2 | TGTGCCAGCAGCCAAGAGAAAAGGGGTGGCTACACCTTC | CASSQEKRGGYTF
TRBJ1-5 | - | - | TRBV7-2 | TGTGCCAGCAGCTTAGCGATGGCCGGGGTCCAGCATTTT | CASSLAMAGVQHF
TRBJ2-7 | - | - | TRBV28 | TGTGCCAGCAGTTTTGCTAGTATCTACGAGCAGTACTTC | CASSFASIYEQYF
TRBJ1-6 | - | - | TRBV12-3/TRBV12-4 | TGTGCCAGCAGTTTAGGGGCCGCACCCCTCCACTTT | CASSLGAAPLHF
TRBJ2-3 | - | - | TRBV19 | TGTGCCAGTAGTATAGATCCCGGGAACACAGATACGCAGTATTTT | CASSIDPGNTDTQYF
TRBJ2-1 | - | - | TRBV9 | TGTGCCAGCAGCGGGGCGGGGAATGAGCAGTTCTTC | CASSGAGNEQFF
TRBJ1-5 | - | TRBD1 | TRBV19 | TGTGCCAGTAGTATGATGGGACAGCCCAATCAGCCCCAGCATTTT | CASSMMGQPNQPQHF
TRBJ1-2 | - | - | TRBV7-3 | TGTGCCAGCAGCTTAGGGCCATCGATGGGAGGCTACACCTTC | CASSLGPSMGGYTF
TRBJ1-1 | - | - | TRBV6-2/TRBV6-3 | TGTGCCAGCAGTCCCGGGACGAACACTGAAGCTTTCTTT | CASSPGTNTEAFF
TRBJ1-5 | - | TRBD1 | TRBV6-5 | TGTGCCAGCAGTTACTCTGGACAGGGCAATCAGCCCCAGCATTTT | CASSYSGQGNQPQHF
TRBJ2-1 | - | TRBD2 | TRBV7-7 | TGTGCCAGCAGCCCACTAGCGGGAGAGCCCTACAATGAGCAGTTCTTC | CASSPLAGEPYNEQFF
TRBJ1-1 | - | - | TRBV19 | TGTGCCAGTAGTATGGAAGGGAACACTGAAGCTTTCTTT | CASSMEGNTEAFF
TRBJ2-7 | - | - | TRBV27 | TGTGCCAGCAGTCGCACTAGCACACGCACCAGATACGAGCAGTACTTC | CASSRTSTRTRYEQYF
TRBJ1-2 | - | - | TRBV19 | TGTGCCAGTAGTATTTCTTACGGTGGCAGTTCCAACTATGGCTACACCTTC | CASSISYGGSSNYGYTF
TRBJ1-5 | - | - | TRBV28 | TGTGCCAGCAGTTTTGGGGGCCAGCCCCAGCATTTT | CASSFGGQPQHF
TRBJ2-1 | - | TRBD1 | TRBV6-5 | TGTGCCAGCAGTTACCGCGGGACAGGGGTCTACAATGAGCAGTTCTTC | CASSYRGTGVYNEQFF
TRBJ1-2 | - | - | TRBV18 | TGTGCCAGCTCACCAAGTGTGGACTATGGCTACACCTTC | CASSPSVDYGYTF
TRBJ2-1 | - | TRBD1 | TRBV7-8 | TGTGCTAGCAGGTCAGACAGGGGCTCCTACAATGAGCAGTTCTTC | CASRSDRGSYNEQFF
TRBJ1-1 | - | - | TRBV10-3 | TGTGCCATCAGTGACCGGCGGATGAACACTGAAGCTTTCTTT | CAISDRRMNTEAFF
TRBJ1-2 | - | - | TRBV4-2 | TGTGCCAGCAGCCAAGAAGGACAGAGACTTTCTTATGGCTACACCTTC | CASSQEGQRLSYGYTF
TRBJ1-1 | - | TRBD1 | TRBV7-9 | TGTGCCAGCAGCGGAGGGACAGTTCAGGGCACTGAAGCTTTCTTT | CASSGGTVQGTEAFF
TRBJ2-7 | - | - | TRBV18 | TGTGCCAGCTCCCAAGACGGAACCTACGAGCAGTACTTC | CASSQDGTYEQYF
TRBJ2-2 | - | - | TRBV5-1 | TGCGCCAGCAGTCTCGCAGGACCCCTAACGAACACCGGGGAGCTGTTTTTT | CASSLAGPLTNTGELFF
TRBJ2-3 | few | - | TRBV6-4 | TGTGCCAGCAGTGACTCGATATCGCGGGGCACAGATACGCAGTATTTT | CASSDSISRGTDTQYF
TRBJ2-3 | once | - | TRBV18 | TGTGCCAGCTCACCCGGAAGCACAGATACGCAGTATTTT | CASSPGSTDTQYF
TRBJ2-7 | - | TRBD2 | TRBV7-2 | TGTGCCAGCAGCCGCTCACGGGGGGTAGACATGTCCTCCTACGAGCAGTACTTC | CASSRSRGVDMSSYEQYF
TRBJ1-2 | - | TRBD1 | TRBV9 | TGTGCCAGCAGCGAGAACCCGGACAGGGGTGGCGATGGCTACACCTTC | CASSENPDRGGDGYTF
TRBJ1-1 | - | TRBD1 | TRBV7-3 | TGTGCCAGCAGCCCCCGACAGGGCTCCGGAGCTTTCTTT | CASSPRQGSGAFF
TRBJ2-1 | - | - | TRBV5-1 | TGCGCCAGGGCAGGGCTCGTGAATGAGCAGTTCTTC | CARAGLVNEQFF
TRBJ2-3 | - | TRBD2 | TRBV18 | TGTGCCAGCTCATCGGGACTACTACCAGATACGCAGTATTTT | CASSSGLLPDTQYF
TRBJ2-1 | - | TRBD1 | TRBV14 | TGTGCCAGCAGCCGAAGACAGGGGGCAAACAATGAGCAGTTCTTC | CASSRRQGANNEQFF
TRBJ2-3 | - | - | TRBV18 | TGTGCCAGCTCACCACCTATGGCAGATACGCAGTATTTT | CASSPPMADTQYF